This TCR beta chain is drawn from a study of shared clonotypes between healthy human individuals. Study details: The plates for each donor numbered three CD4 naive, three CD4 memory, two CD8 naive and one CD8 memory. General study results and limits: It was anticipated that sequencing depth would influence how many clonotypes donors shared.

Every subset's genomic DNA went evenly onto several immunoSEQ plates. Original data processing: Filtering was not the same, since immunoSEQ gave junction-only sequences without quality scores. Repertoires were generated with immunoSEQ multiplex PCR, while TCRdb's copy carries only in-frame clones and drops some. V, J and clone size were drawn from that table, and D and trimming were deduced from the DNA. This sample has millions of clones, with approximately 90% found just once. Worth noting for this clone: Its antigen is unknown.

The germline gives CDR1 KGHSH, CDR2 LQKENI. Losses at the gene ends were 3 bases for V and 3 bases for J; bases not matched to a gene: 11. The CDR3 covers 18 residues. The clonotype was recovered from a man aged 18 to 35 in good health. This chain connects TRBV18 to TRBJ1-2, with 12 bases matching TRBD1. What was sequenced was naive CD4+ T cells sorted from blood. Subset meaning: CD45RA+ positively selected. The CDR3 DNA reads as TGTGCCAGCTCACCCTTGCCCGGGACAGGGGGCGCGGACTATGGCTACACCTTC. This gives the protein CASSPLPGTGGADYGYTF. Filled out from reference TRBV18 and TRBJ1-2, the complete variable domain reads NAGVMQNPRHLVRRRGQEARLRCSPMKGHSHVYWYRQLPEEGLKFMVYLQKENIIDESGMPKERFSAEFPKEGPSILRIQQVVRGDSAAYFCASSPLPGTGGADYGYTFGSGTRLTVV.